This T cell receptor (beta chain) was recovered during a study of human T cells and chemical hapten exposure. Study-wide findings and caveats: TCRs above 1 in 1000 frequency did not change with DPC sensitization.

Total RNA came from unfractionated whole blood. One entry per CDR3 protein, called by TCRdb with MiXCR from the 5' RACE reads. The data hold under 150,000 distinct CDR3 sequences, with around a fifth observed a single time. This clonotype was observed a few times. Its antigen is unidentified. The sequence derives from a human donor in good health.

CDR3 sequence (DNA): TGTGCCAGCAGTTTATTATCTAGCGGGAGGGCTCTCACCTACAATGAGCAGTTCTTC. Translated: CASSLLSSGRALTYNEQFF. This chain links TRBV28 with TRBJ2-1; 12 nucleotides align to TRBD2. This CDR3 contains 19 residues. J was trimmed by 2 bases and V by 1 base; bases with no gene match: 9. Germline V gene sequence: CDR1 MDHEN, CDR2 SYDVKM.